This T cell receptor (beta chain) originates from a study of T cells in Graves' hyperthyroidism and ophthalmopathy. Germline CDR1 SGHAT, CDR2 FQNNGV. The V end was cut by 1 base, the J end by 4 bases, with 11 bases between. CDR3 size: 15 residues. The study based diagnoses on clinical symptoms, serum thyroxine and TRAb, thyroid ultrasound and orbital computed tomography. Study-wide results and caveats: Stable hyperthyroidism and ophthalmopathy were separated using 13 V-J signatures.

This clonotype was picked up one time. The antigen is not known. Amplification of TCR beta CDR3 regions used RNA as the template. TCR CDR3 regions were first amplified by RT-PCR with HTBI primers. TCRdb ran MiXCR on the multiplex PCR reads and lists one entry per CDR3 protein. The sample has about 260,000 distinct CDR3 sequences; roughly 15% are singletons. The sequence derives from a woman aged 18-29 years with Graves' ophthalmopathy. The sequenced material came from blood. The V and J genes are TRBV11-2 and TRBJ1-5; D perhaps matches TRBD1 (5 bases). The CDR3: CASSLAGGFNQPQHF. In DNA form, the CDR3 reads TGTGCCAGCAGCTTAGCTGGGGGATTTAATCAGCCCCAGCATTTT.